The 7 T cell receptor beta chains below all came from one sample that was sequenced in a study of shared T cell receptors in the human thymus. Method: immunoSEQ multiplex PCR; TCRdb's copy keeps in-frame clones and lacks some. The sample lists about 380,000 clones, approximately 95% seen once, with around 0.018% in the top ten. Sample: thymocytes. All receptors derive from a human donor.

In nucleotides, the CDR3 is TGTGCCAGCAGTCTGAGGGACAGGGCAGGACAGCCCCAGCATTTT. This sequence encodes CASSLRDRAGQPQHF. The chain links TRBV28 to TRBJ1-5; 9 bases fit TRBD1. The germline CDR1 and CDR2 sequences are MDHEN and SYDVKM. The CDR3 is 15 residues long. The V segment lost 5 bases and the J segment 7 bases; nucleotides outside the gene matches: 9.

V gene TRBV25-1 combines with J gene TRBJ2-7; 8 bases agree with TRBD2. J lost 3 bases, V lost 5 bases, and 9 bases had no gene match. Germline loops: CDR1 MGHDK, CDR2 SYGVNS. The length of the CDR3 is 15 residues. The CDR3 reads CASSSAGGNHYEQYF. The CDR3 DNA sequence: TGTGCCAGCAGTTCCGCGGGAGGCAACCACTACGAGCAGTACTTC.

The chain carries TRBV5-4 and TRBJ2-7; 8 nucleotides line up with TRBD1. The CDR3 length is 16 residues. Germline CDR1 is SGHNT and CDR2 is YYREEE (reference sequence). Losses at the gene ends were 3 bases for V and 2 bases for J; bases not matched to a gene: 10. CDR3 in DNA: TGTGCCAGCAGCTCGTCCCGGGACAGGAAACCCTACGAGCAGTACTTC. Its protein product is CASSSSRDRKPYEQYF.

V usage is TRBV5-4 and J usage is TRBJ2-7; 8 bases align to TRBD2. V shed 0 bases and J 0 bases; nucleotides not matched to a gene: 8. This CDR3 is 17 amino acids long. Germline CDR1 reads SGHNT; CDR2 reads YYREEE (reference sequence). The CDR3 protein is CASSLGGAGDPSYEQYF. CDR3 nucleotides: TGTGCCAGCAGCTTGGGAGGAGCGGGAGACCCCTCCTACGAGCAGTACTTC.

V and J are TRBV28 and TRBJ2-3; no clear D gene. Germline loops: CDR1 MDHEN, CDR2 SYDVKM. CDR3 length: 13 residues. Between the trimmed V and J ends, which lost 9 bases and 6 bases, there was a span of 16 bases. This CDR3 reads CASQGEEPDTQYF. The CDR3 DNA reads as TGTGCCAGTCAAGGAGAAGAGCCGGATACGCAGTATTTT. The full variable domain, with the rest looked up from reference TRBV28 and TRBJ2-3, is DVKVTQSSRYLVKRTGEKVFLECVQDMDHENMFWYRQDPGLGLRLIYFSYDVKMKEKGDIPEGYSVSREKKERFSLILESASTNQTSMYLCASQGEEPDTQYFGPGTRLTVL.

The CDR3 DNA reads as TGTGCCAGCAGCCAAGGTACTAGCGGCTACAATGAGCAGTTCTTC. Translation gives CASSQGTSGYNEQFF. The chain combines TRBV14 with TRBJ2-1; 8 nucleotides agree with TRBD2. V trimming: 1 base; J trimming: 3 bases; junction bases outside the gene matches: 2. The germline V gene has CDR1 SGHDN and CDR2 FVKESK. The CDR3 runs 15 residues.

The chain employs TRBV4-1 and TRBJ2-1; 15 positions match TRBD2. The V gene's germline CDR1 is MGHRA and CDR2 YSYEKL. The CDR3 contains 16 residues. The V gene end was trimmed by 6 bases and the J gene end by 2 bases; junction bases not matched to a gene: 2. The CDR3, as DNA: TGCGCCAGCAGACGGACTAGCGGGAGGGCCTACAATGAGCAGTTCTTC. Translated: CASRRTSGRAYNEQFF.